These T cell receptor beta chains were read from a single sample in a study of T-cell reconstitution after alpha-beta-depleted transplantation in children. TCRdb recomputed calls from the PCR reads with MiXCR, one row per CDR3 protein. Among under 300,000 distinct CDR3 sequences listed, about 9.9% were seen once. The sequences come from peripheral blood, collected 180 days after TCRalphabeta/CD19-depleted stem cell transplant. These receptors were obtained from a male patient aged 2-15 years who had a stem cell transplant for chronic granulomatous disease, so the T cells may come from the graft donor. Both conserved end residues are part of each CDR3. The D gene is left open where the match is weak. The listing skips clone size in some rows; elsewhere it reads once, few, many or a size class.

clone_size,d_call,j_call,v_call,cdr3_nt,cdr3_aa
many,-,TRBJ2-2,TRBV7-3,TGTGCCAGCAGCCCCCATTTCTCAAAGAACACCGGGGAGCTGTTTTTT,CASSPHFSKNTGELFF
few,-,TRBJ2-7,TRBV7-2,TGTGCCAGCGGCTTAGCTAGCGTTGGGGCCTACGAGCAGTACTTC,CASGLASVGAYEQYF
many,-,TRBJ1-6,TRBV28,TGTGCCAGCAGTTTCTACCGGGGATCACCCCTCCACTTT,CASSFYRGSPLHF
many,-,TRBJ2-7,TRBV28,TGTGCCAGCTGCAAAACCGCCCGGGGGTACGAGCAGTACTTC,CASCKTARGYEQYF
many,-,TRBJ2-7,TRBV3-1,TGTGCCAGCAGCCAAGCTATGGGACACGACGACGAGCAGTACTTC,CASSQAMGHDDEQYF
many,-,TRBJ2-7,TRBV7-8,TGTGCCAGCAGCTTAGCCATGACGGCCTCCTACGAGCAGTACTTC,CASSLAMTASYEQYF
many,-,TRBJ2-7,TRBV10-3,TGTGCCATCAGTGTCGACATTCCCTACGAGCAGTACTTC,CAISVDIPYEQYF
many,TRBD1,TRBJ2-7,TRBV11-1,TGTGCCAGCAGAGTAGAGGGGACAGGAGCCTACGAGCAGTACTTC,CASRVEGTGAYEQYF
many,TRBD2,TRBJ2-3,TRBV7-7,TGTGCTAGCAGCCAGGCTAGCGGGGGGGCGTTAGATACGCAGTATTTT,CASSQASGGALDTQYF
many,-,TRBJ2-7,TRBV12-3/TRBV12-4,TGTGCCAGCAGTTTCGGCCAGGGGTTCTCCTACGAGCAGTACTTC,CASSFGQGFSYEQYF
many,-,TRBJ1-2,TRBV12-3/TRBV12-4,TGTGCCAGCAGTCCCTTCAGGGCTACTAACTATGGCTACACCTTC,CASSPFRATNYGYTF
-,TRBD2,TRBJ2-3,TRBV19,TGTGCCAGTAGGGAACTAGCGAGAGATACGCAGTATTTT,CASRELARDTQYF
many,-,TRBJ1-6,TRBV20-1,TGCAGTGCTCCCAGGGTAGCCGGCCATAATTCACCCCTCCACTTT,CSAPRVAGHNSPLHF
few,-,TRBJ2-1,TRBV19,TGTGCCAGTAGTAACCTCCCTACAGGGAGCTCCTACAATGAGCAGTTCTTC,CASSNLPTGSSYNEQFF
many,-,TRBJ2-2,TRBV9,TGTGCCAGCAGCGTAGTGGAAGGGGAGCTGTTTTTT,CASSVVEGELFF
many,-,TRBJ2-2,TRBV6-2/TRBV6-3,TGTGCCAGCACCATGACGGGGGATCGGACCGGGGAGCTGTTTTTT,CASTMTGDRTGELFF
many,TRBD1,TRBJ2-7,TRBV5-6,TGTGCCAGCAGCTTGCCCCCGGGACAGGGGAGCAACGAGCAGTACTTC,CASSLPPGQGSNEQYF
many,-,TRBJ2-7,TRBV5-1,TGCGCCAGCAGCGTAGGGGGAACCGAGCAGTACTTC,CASSVGGTEQYF
-,-,TRBJ1-4,TRBV5-1,TGCGCCAGCACGAGGGGAACCTTAGGGGACGCAAAGCCTCTGTTTTTT,CASTRGTLGDAKPLFF
many,-,TRBJ2-6,TRBV5-4,TGTGCCAGCAGCTTTCTCGGGGCTGGGGCCAACGTCCTGACTTTC,CASSFLGAGANVLTF
-,-,TRBJ1-1,TRBV28,TGTGCCAGCGGTTTCCGGGGGCGCGTTACGGCTTTCTTT,CASGFRGRVTAFF
many,-,TRBJ1-2,TRBV4-1,TGCGCCAGCAGCCAAGGGGCGGGGGGCCTAAATGGCTACACCTTC,CASSQGAGGLNGYTF
many,-,TRBJ1-6,TRBV19,TGTGCCAGTAGTATGGGGGGCTCCGATTCACCCCTCCACTTT,CASSMGGSDSPLHF
many,TRBD1,TRBJ2-1,TRBV4-1,TGCGCCAGCAGCCAAGATAGGGTGACAGGGGGCATTGAGCAGTTCTTC,CASSQDRVTGGIEQFF